This passage covers 21 T cell receptor beta chains from one sample sequenced in a study of CD8 T cells in Susac syndrome. After extraction with the RNeasy kit, roughly 0.45 to 1 ug of the RNA was reverse transcribed using random hexamers. TCRdb re-analysed the immunoSEQ multiplex PCR reads in MiXCR, keeping a single row per CDR3 protein. The sample shows under 200,000 distinct CDR3 sequences, roughly 95% of them seen only once. Sequenced: CD8+ T cells from PBMCs. These receptors were obtained from a human donor with multiple sclerosis.

The rearrangement links TRBV9 to TRBJ1-2, with TRBD1 as a possible D gene (5 bases). Looked up from germline, CDR1 is SGDLS and CDR2 is YYNGEE. V was shortened by 6 bases and J by 3 bases, with 9 bases between the two germline ends. The CDR3 is 12 amino acids. DNA of the CDR3: TGTGCCAGCACCCAGGGCTACTATGGCTACACCTTC. As protein: CASTQGYYGYTF.

This rearrangement joins TRBV20-1 to TRBJ2-1; 12 bases are shared with TRBD2. Trimming at V came to 5 bases and at J to 7 bases, leaving 6 bases not matched to a gene. Germline values: CDR1 DFQATT, CDR2 SNEGSKA (reference sequence). The CDR3 length is 14 residues. CDR3 DNA: TGCAGTGCTCCGACTAGCGGGGGCTGGAATGAGCAGTTCTTC. This sequence encodes CSAPTSGGWNEQFF.

This sequence joins TRBV3-1 and TRBJ1-2; D may be TRBD1 (5 bases). Between the trimmed V and J ends, which lost 5 bases and 4 bases, there was a span of 11 bases. This CDR3 has 13 residues. Germline V gene sequence: CDR1 LGHDT, CDR2 YNNKEL (reference sequence). The CDR3 DNA is TGTGCCAGCAGCTCGGGACCGTTCTATGGCTACACCTTC. It is translated as CASSSGPFYGYTF.

The chain combines TRBV9 with TRBJ1-2; D remains ambiguous. Trimming pared 4 bases from V and 7 bases from J, leaving 11 bases between. CDR3 size: 12 residues. Germline V gene sequence: CDR1 SGDLS, CDR2 YYNGEE. The CDR3 reads CASSRREGGYTF. The CDR3 DNA sequence: TGTGCCAGCAGCCGACGGGAGGGTGGCTACACCTTC.

This chain joins TRBV29-1 and TRBJ2-2; D uncertain. This CDR3 contains 11 residues. Looked up from germline, CDR1 is SQVTM and CDR2 is ANQGSEA. Deletions cut 6 bases from V and 7 bases from J, with 9 bases between. The CDR3 DNA reads as TGCAGCGTGGAACTGTTCGGGGAGCTGTTTTTT. This sequence encodes CSVELFGELFF.

The rearrangement links TRBV18 to TRBJ1-5; D call uncertain. This CDR3 comprises 13 residues. The germline V and J ends were trimmed by 3 bases and 9 bases, with 12 bases remaining between them. CDR1 KGHSH and CDR2 LQKENI come from the germline V gene. DNA for the CDR3: TGTGCCAGCTCACCCGGATTAGTCCTGCCCCAGCATTTT. This codes for CASSPGLVLPQHF. The full variable domain, rest sourced from reference TRBV18 and TRBJ1-5, is NAGVMQNPRHLVRRRGQEARLRCSPMKGHSHVYWYRQLPEEGLKFMVYLQKENIIDESGMPKERFSAEFPKEGPSILRIQQVVRGDSAAYFCASSPGLVLPQHFGDGTRLSIL.

The chain employs TRBV29-1 and TRBJ1-2; a possible D gene is TRBD1 (6 bases). The CDR3 extends over 11 amino acids. The V and J ends lost 5 bases and 4 bases respectively, with 8 bases between them. Germline loops: CDR1 SQVTM, CDR2 ANQGSEA. The CDR3 spells CSVLDSYGYTF. Here the CDR3 DNA reads TGCAGCGTTCTGGACAGCTATGGCTACACCTTC. Based on the CDR3 plus reference TRBV29-1 and TRBJ1-2, the full variable domain is SAVISQKPSRDICQRGTSLTIQCQVDSQVTMMFWYRQQPGQSLTLIATANQGSEATYESGFVIDKFPISRPNLTFSTLTVSNMSPEDSSIYLCSVLDSYGYTFGSGTRLTVV.

The chain employs TRBV9 and TRBJ1-2, with a possible D match to TRBD1 (5 bases). The V and J ends lost 4 bases and 8 bases respectively, with 12 bases between them. Germline assignment: CDR1 SGDLS and CDR2 YYNGEE. CDR3 length: 12 amino acids. In DNA form, the CDR3 reads TGTGCCAGCAGCCGCAATCGGGGGGGCTACACCTTC. This translates into CASSRNRGGYTF.

The chain links TRBV2 to TRBJ2-5; 10 nucleotides agree with TRBD2. V was pared by 8 bases and J by 2 bases, with 5 bases of the junction left unmatched. The germline V gene encodes CDR1 SNHLY and CDR2 FYNNEI. There are 14 residues in the CDR3. CDR3 DNA sequence: TGTGCCAGCCAGACTAGCGGGTGGCAAGAGACCCAGTACTTC. Its translation: CASQTSGWQETQYF.

The V and J genes are TRBV14 and TRBJ1-2; no clear D. V lost 2 bases and J lost 7, with 11 bases in between. Germline V gene data show CDR1 as SGHDN and CDR2 as FVKESK. CDR3 size: 13 residues. CDR3 bases: TGTGCCAGCAGCCAACTGAGGTCCGGTGGCTACACCTTC. Its protein product is CASSQLRSGGYTF.

This chain links TRBV7-9 with TRBJ2-6; D is ambiguous. Germline values: CDR1 SEHNR, CDR2 FQNEAQ (reference sequence). V was clipped by 3 bases and J by 13 bases, with 10 bases between them. The CDR3 sequence is 12 residues long. The CDR3 nucleotides read TGTGCCAGCAGCTTCGGGCAGGAAGTCCTGACTTTC. Translated: CASSFGQEVLTF.

V and J are TRBV20-1 and TRBJ2-7, with 7 positions matching TRBD2. Looked up from germline, CDR1 is DFQATT and CDR2 is SNEGSKA (reference sequence). This CDR3 contains 14 residues. The J segment lost 2 bases and the V segment lost 4 bases, leaving 8 bases of the junction unmatched. The CDR3 reads CSAKRRGGPYEQYF. The CDR3 DNA reads TGCAGTGCTAAGAGGCGGGGAGGGCCCTACGAGCAGTACTTC.

The V call is TRBV7-2, the J call TRBJ2-1, with D unclear. V was trimmed by 5 bases and J by 7 bases, leaving 18 bases between them. The CDR3 is 15 amino acids. Germline CDR1 SGHTA, CDR2 FQGNSA. DNA of the CDR3: TGTGCCAGCAGCCAATTTACCTCAAAGCATAATGAGCAGTTCTTC. It translates to CASSQFTSKHNEQFF.

This chain links TRBV9 with TRBJ2-2; the D is unclear. The V end lost 2 bases, the J end lost 7 bases, and 0 bases lay between the germline ends. This CDR3 has 10 amino acids. The germline CDR1 and CDR2 sequences are SGDLS and YYNGEE. The chain's CDR3 is CASSVGELFF. The CDR3 DNA is TGTGCCAGCAGCGTCGGGGAGCTGTTTTTT.

V and J are TRBV10-3 and TRBJ1-1; TRBD1 might be the D (5 bases). CDR3 length: 13 residues. V was shortened by 4 bases and J by 4 bases, with 10 bases between the two germline ends. Germline V gives CDR1 ENHRY, CDR2 SYGVKD. The CDR3: CAISGDLSTEAFF. In nucleotides, the CDR3 is TGTGCCATCAGTGGGGACCTGAGCACTGAAGCTTTCTTT.

This chain uses TRBV27 with TRBJ2-5, with D hard to call. V was clipped by 2 bases and J by 1 base, with 5 bases between them. Per germline, CDR1 MNHEY and CDR2 SMNVEV (reference sequence). The CDR3 runs to 13 residues. The CDR3 DNA is TGTGCCAGCAGTTTAGGTACCCAAGAGACCCAGTACTTC. Amino acid sequence: CASSLGTQETQYF.

This clonotype is a singleton in its sample. The V and J genes are TRBV5-1 and TRBJ2-7; 7 nucleotides align to TRBD1. V was pared by 4 bases and J by 5 bases, with 6 bases of the junction left unmatched. CDR1 and CDR2 from the germline V gene are SGHRS and YFSETQ. This CDR3 has 13 amino acids. CDR3 in amino acids: CASSGDSWDEQYF. The CDR3 DNA follows: TGCGCCAGCAGCGGGGACAGTTGGGACGAGCAGTACTTC.

The chain links TRBV9 to TRBJ1-2, with D perhaps matching TRBD1 (6 bases). V lost 4 bases to trimming and J lost 8 bases, with 21 bases between them. The CDR3 extends over 15 amino acids. Germline CDR1 SGDLS, CDR2 YYNGEE. CDR3 sequence: CASSISQTGLRGYTF. The CDR3 bases are TGTGCCAGCAGCATCTCCCAGACAGGCCTTAGGGGCTACACCTTC.

The genes are TRBV30 and TRBJ2-7; 7 bases are shared with TRBD1. The CDR3 has 13 residues. Trimming took 3 bases from V and 2 from J; bases not matched to a gene: 4. Germline-derived CDR1 and CDR2 are GTSNPN and SVGIG (reference sequence). CDR3 in amino acids: CAWSQQGAYEQYF. The CDR3 DNA reads as TGTGCCTGGAGCCAGCAGGGGGCCTACGAGCAGTACTTC.

This chain uses TRBV5-6 with TRBJ2-3; 7 nucleotides line up with TRBD1. The CDR3 consists of 14 residues. J gave up 1 base and V 4 bases, and 3 bases lay outside the gene matches. Germline V gene lookup returns CDR1 SGHDT and CDR2 YYEEEE. CDR3 DNA: TGTGCCAGCAGCACCGGACAGGGCACAGATACGCAGTATTTT. Protein product: CASSTGQGTDTQYF.

The V gene is TRBV29-1, the J gene TRBJ2-5; 8 nucleotides line up with TRBD2. The CDR3 is made up of 16 amino acids. CDR1 and CDR2 from the germline V gene are SQVTM and ANQGSEA. The J segment lost 1 base and the V segment lost 0 bases, leaving 7 bases of the junction unmatched. The CDR3 here is CSVEDRAGVRQETQYF. CDR3 DNA sequence: TGCAGCGTTGAAGATCGAGCGGGGGTGCGCCAAGAGACCCAGTACTTC.